The 2 T cell receptor beta chains reported below all come from one sample, sequenced in a study of PD-1 blockade in classical Hodgkin lymphoma. Every patient was affected by relapse after autologous stem cell transplantation, while exposure to brentuximab vedotin was not uniform. The method was immunoSEQ multiplex PCR; TCRdb's version includes in-frame clones alone and lacks a portion of them. Of about 150,000 clones listed, 78% were seen once; the top ten hold 7.5% to 9.5%. Sequenced here: peripheral blood mononuclear cells (PBMCs), sampled before the second cycle of nivolumab. The receptors come from a human donor with classical Hodgkin lymphoma.

The V call is TRBV5-6, the J call TRBJ2-7, with D maybe TRBD1 (6 bases). The CDR3 runs 16 residues. Looked up from germline, CDR1 is SGHDT and CDR2 is YYEEEE. With 0 bases removed from V and 0 bases from J, the gap between germline ends came to 13 bases. The CDR3 protein is CASSLGQVFISYEQYF. CDR3 DNA: TGTGCCAGCAGCTTGGGACAGGTGTTTATCTCCTACGAGCAGTACTTC.

The CDR3 coding sequence is TGTGCCTGGCAGAAGGGGCGCTTGGTCTACGAGCAGTACTTC. The encoded protein is CAWQKGRLVYEQYF. The genes are TRBV30 and TRBJ2-7, with TRBD1 as a possible D gene (5 bases). In germline, CDR1 is GTSNPN, CDR2 SVGIG (reference sequence). V was pared by 5 bases and J by 3 bases, with 17 bases between. The CDR3 runs to 14 residues.